The 20 T cell receptor beta chains reported below all come from one sample, sequenced in a study of cytomegalovirus exposure and HLA in healthy donors. Using immunoSEQ multiplex PCR, the repertoire was profiled, and TCRdb retains in-frame clones only, with some absent. In the table there are approximately 150,000 clones, 80% to 90% of which are singletons. The sample was PBMCs. The receptors come from a man younger than 35 in good health and CMV-seropositive.

This clone was found once. The chain recombines TRBV2 with TRBJ1-2, with 7 bases that match TRBD1. Germline CDR1 reads SNHLY; CDR2 reads FYNNEI. V lost 6 bases to trimming and J lost 4 bases; unmatched junction nucleotides: 11. The CDR3 extends over 15 amino acids. CDR3 sequence: CASSYRGQAPYGYTF. In DNA, the CDR3 is TGTGCCAGCAGCTACAGAGGACAGGCACCCTATGGCTACACCTTC.

This clone is a singleton in its sample. The chain couples TRBV29-1 to TRBJ1-1; 12 bases agree with TRBD1. The CDR3 spans 14 residues. Germline lookup yields CDR1 SQVTM and CDR2 ANQGSEA. V shed 6 bases and J 1 base; nucleotides not matched to a gene: 3. The CDR3 is CSVGTGGENTEAFF. For the CDR3, the DNA is TGCAGCGTAGGGACAGGGGGCGAGAACACTGAAGCTTTCTTT.

V is TRBV10-2 and J is TRBJ2-7; TRBD1 is a possible D gene (6 bases). Trimming removed 4 bases from V and 3 bases from J, with 10 bases in between. This CDR3 is 13 amino acids long. Per the germline V gene, CDR1 is WSHSY and CDR2 is SAAADI. The CDR3 DNA reads TGCGCCAGCAGTGGTTGGACAGACTACGAGCAGTACTTC. Amino acids: CASSGWTDYEQYF.

This clone was counted only a few times. The genes are TRBV7-9 and TRBJ1-1; D is ambiguous. CDR1 is SEHNR, CDR2 FQNEAQ, per germline (reference sequence). The V gene lost 6 bases and the J gene lost 1 base, with 15 bases spanning the gap. This CDR3 is built from 15 residues. CDR3 bases: TGTGCCAGCAGGTCTCTCCCTTGGGCGAACACTGAAGCTTTCTTT. It is translated as CASRSLPWANTEAFF.

The chain employs TRBV7-3 and TRBJ1-6, with D possibly being TRBD1 (5 bases). The CDR3 runs to 16 residues. V lost 3 bases and J lost 7, with 16 bases in between. Germline CDR1 reads SGHTA; CDR2 reads FQGTGA. For the CDR3, the DNA is TGTGCCAGCAGCTTTGCAGGGCCCGGAGTCAATTCACCCCTCCACTTT. Translated: CASSFAGPGVNSPLHF.

Notes on this clone: Other DNA sequences from this sample encode an identical CDR3 as well. The V call is TRBV7-3, the J call TRBJ1-6; 7 nucleotides align to TRBD1. With V trimmed by 4 bases and J by 7 bases, 4 bases remained unmatched. This CDR3 has 14 residues. Germline V gene data show CDR1 as SGHTA and CDR2 as FQGTGA. The CDR3 sequence: CASSSGTANSPLHF. The CDR3 nucleotides are TGTGCCAGCAGCTCTGGGACAGCCAATTCACCCCTCCACTTT.

The CDR3 sequence: CASSLQGADYEQYF. DNA of the CDR3: TGTGCCAGCAGCTTACAGGGGGCCGACTACGAGCAGTACTTC. The V and J genes are TRBV11-2 and TRBJ2-7; 8 bases fit TRBD1. With V trimmed by 2 bases and J by 3 bases, 3 bases remained unmatched. The germline gives CDR1 SGHAT, CDR2 FQNNGV. This CDR3 comprises 14 residues.

The V gene is TRBV5-1, the J gene TRBJ1-2; TRBD1 agrees at 10 bases. Germline loops: CDR1 SGHRS, CDR2 YFSETQ. The CDR3 is made up of 15 amino acids. V was clipped by 4 bases and J by 4 bases; unmatched bases: 7. The CDR3 protein is CASSPPGQGSYGYTF. As DNA, the CDR3 is TGCGCCAGCAGCCCCCCGGGACAGGGGTCCTATGGCTACACCTTC.

The chain employs TRBV7-9 and TRBJ2-2, with TRBD2 matching over 13 bases. Germline V gives CDR1 SEHNR, CDR2 FQNEAQ (reference sequence). This CDR3 comprises 17 residues. V shed 5 bases and J 10 bases; nucleotides not matched to a gene: 13. CDR3 DNA sequence: TGTGCCAGCAGCCTTCCCCGGACTAGCGGGAGATCGAAGGAGCTGTTTTTT. Translating it yields CASSLPRTSGRSKELFF.

The chain is built from TRBV27 and TRBJ2-7, with a weak D call TRBD2 (6 bases). In germline, CDR1 is MNHEY, CDR2 SMNVEV (reference sequence). This CDR3 region has 14 residues. V lost 3 bases, J lost 2 bases, and 11 bases lay in between. CDR3 region: CASSLEGTAYEQYF. CDR3 nucleotides: TGTGCCAGCAGTTTGGAGGGAACTGCCTACGAGCAGTACTTC.

This chain uses TRBV30 with TRBJ2-1; D not certain. With 4 bases removed from V and 8 bases from J, the gap between germline ends came to 21 bases. In germline, CDR1 is GTSNPN, CDR2 SVGIG (reference sequence). The CDR3 has 15 amino acids. The CDR3 region is CAWTPLGSARDEQFF. DNA of the CDR3: TGTGCCTGGACCCCGTTAGGATCGGCTAGAGATGAGCAGTTCTTC.

This chain joins TRBV7-9 and TRBJ2-7; 7 bases align to TRBD1. In germline, CDR1 is SEHNR, CDR2 FQNEAQ (reference sequence). V lost 8 bases and J lost 2; bases outside the gene matches: 9. The CDR3 runs to 14 residues. The CDR3 sequence: CASLRQGSTYEQYF. In DNA form, the CDR3 reads TGTGCCAGCCTGAGACAGGGCTCTACCTACGAGCAGTACTTC.

J is TRBJ1-3 and V is TRBV19; the D gene is possibly TRBD1 (6 bases). This CDR3 contains 17 residues. Germline loops: CDR1 LNHDA, CDR2 SQIVND (reference sequence). The V end was cut by 6 bases, the J end by 3 bases, with 21 bases between. The CDR3 DNA follows: TGTGCCAGTAGCCCAACGGCAGGGGTGATCTTTGGAAACACCATATATTTT. Encoded protein: CASSPTAGVIFGNTIYF.

This chain links TRBV29-1 with TRBJ2-5, with TRBD2 matching over 14 bases. The CDR3 extends over 14 amino acids. The germline V gene has CDR1 SQVTM and CDR2 ANQGSEA. Trimming removed 7 bases from V and 3 bases from J; junction bases left unmatched: 4. The CDR3 loop reads CSARTSGRKETQYF. The DNA for the CDR3 is TGCAGCGCCCGGACTAGCGGGAGGAAAGAGACCCAGTACTTC.

The genes are TRBV7-9 and TRBJ2-1, with 9 bases matching TRBD2. This CDR3 region has 13 residues. J gave up 6 bases and V 8 bases, and 5 bases lay outside the gene matches. The germline V gene has CDR1 SEHNR and CDR2 FQNEAQ (reference sequence). CDR3 bases: TGTGCCAGCCATCTAGCGGGGCCCAATGAGCAGTTCTTC. The encoded protein is CASHLAGPNEQFF.

V and J are TRBV5-4 and TRBJ2-3, with TRBD1 matching 7 bases. The J segment lost 3 bases and the V segment lost 4 bases, leaving 2 bases of the junction unmatched. Per germline, CDR1 SGHNT and CDR2 YYREEE (reference sequence). CDR3 length: 13 residues. CDR3 bases: TGTGCCAGCAGCCCGACAGGGACAGATACGCAGTATTTT. Its protein product is CASSPTGTDTQYF.

The chain is built from TRBV19 and TRBJ1-1; D is perhaps TRBD1 (6 bases). The CDR3 contains 13 residues. The V and J ends lost 8 bases and 1 base respectively, with 11 bases between them. CDR1 is LNHDA and CDR2 is SQIVND in the germline V gene (reference sequence). The CDR3, as DNA: TGTGCCAGTCTTGAGACAGGGAACACTGAAGCTTTCTTT. Translating it yields CASLETGNTEAFF.

The CDR3 loop reads CASRPTSGVGDTQYF. CDR3 coding DNA: TGCGCCAGCAGGCCGACTAGCGGGGTTGGAGATACGCAGTATTTT. The genes are TRBV5-1 and TRBJ2-3; 11 bases align to TRBD2. CDR3 size: 15 residues. Per the germline V gene, CDR1 is SGHRS and CDR2 is YFSETQ. J gave up 5 bases and V 5 bases, and 7 bases lay outside the gene matches.

This chain links TRBV13 with TRBJ2-2; 9 bases align to TRBD2. There are 19 residues in the CDR3. CDR1 is PRHDT, CDR2 FYEKMQ, per germline (reference sequence). Trimming removed 4 bases from V and 2 bases from J; junction bases left unmatched: 14. CDR3 bases: TGTGCCAGCAGCTCCACTTCACGCTTGACTAGCGGAAACACCGGGGAGCTGTTTTTT. This translates into CASSSTSRLTSGNTGELFF.

The V call is TRBV27, the J call TRBJ2-6, with 12 bases fitting TRBD1. V shed 5 bases, J shed 4 bases, and the junction held 6 bases outside the gene matches. The V gene's germline CDR1 is MNHEY and CDR2 SMNVEV (reference sequence). This CDR3 is built from 17 residues. The CDR3 bases are TGTGCCAGCAGTATGGGACAGGGGGCGCTAGGGGCCAACGTCCTGACTTTC. The encoded protein is CASSMGQGALGANVLTF.